This TCR beta chain was documented in a study of blood T cells in healthy people across ages. Study-level results: Both higher diversity and more naive CD4+ cells marked long-lived donors when set against aged donors.

The V and J ends lost 11 bases and 4 bases respectively, with 18 bases between them. Per the germline V gene, CDR1 is LGHNA and CDR2 is YSLEER. The CDR3 runs to 13 residues. A sample-barcoded 5' primer and a J-beta primer mix were used in a second PCR of about 7 to 12 cycles. TCRdb used MiXCR to reprocess the 5' RACE reads, holding one entry per CDR3 protein. The data show around 500,000 distinct CDR3 sequences, under 55% seen once. As regards this clonotype: Its antigen remains unidentified.

The origin of this receptor is a man at least 80 years old in good health. The V gene is TRBV4-3, the J gene TRBJ2-7, with D unresolved. The specimen sequenced was blood. The CDR3 DNA is TGCGCCCCCAGCCTAGATATCACTTACGAGCAGTACTTC. This sequence encodes CAPSLDITYEQYF.